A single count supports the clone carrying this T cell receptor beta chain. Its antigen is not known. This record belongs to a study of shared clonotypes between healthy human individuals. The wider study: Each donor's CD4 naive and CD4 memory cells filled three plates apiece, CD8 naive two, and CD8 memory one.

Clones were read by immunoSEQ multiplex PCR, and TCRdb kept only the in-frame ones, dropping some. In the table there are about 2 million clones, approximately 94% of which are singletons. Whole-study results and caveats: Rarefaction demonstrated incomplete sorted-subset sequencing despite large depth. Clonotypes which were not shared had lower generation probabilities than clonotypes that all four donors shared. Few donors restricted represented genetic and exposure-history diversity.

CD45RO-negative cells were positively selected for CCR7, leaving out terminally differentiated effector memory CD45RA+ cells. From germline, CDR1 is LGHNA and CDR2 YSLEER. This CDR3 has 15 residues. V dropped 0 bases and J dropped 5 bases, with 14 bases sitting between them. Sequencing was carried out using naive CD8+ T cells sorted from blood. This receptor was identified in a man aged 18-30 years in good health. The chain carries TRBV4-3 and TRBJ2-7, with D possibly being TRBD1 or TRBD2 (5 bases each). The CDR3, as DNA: TGCGCCAGCAGCCAAGACCCGGGGCTAGCTCACGAGCAGTACTTC. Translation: CASSQDPGLAHEQYF.